This T cell receptor beta chain was observed in a study of cytomegalovirus exposure and HLA in healthy donors. Study findings and constraints: Information on immune exposure was restricted to one variable (CMV serostatus). Reportedly, TCR beta sequences accurately predicted HLA-A and HLA-B alleles in most subjects. Later analysis identified a missense DCLRE1C variant that was linked to TCR beta V- and J-gene trimming. TRBV6-2, TRBV6-3 and some other V segments were unresolvable in 87-base-pair reads.

Looked up from germline, CDR1 is MDHEN and CDR2 is SYDVKM. V lost 0 bases to trimming and J lost 2 bases, with 13 bases between them. CDR3 length: 16 residues. The PCR ran on 60 Vbeta and 13 Jbeta primers. Profiled with immunoSEQ multiplex PCR; TCRdb holds only in-frame clones, not every one. The sample lists about 120,000 clones, roughly 78% occurring once. To note about this clone: Its antigen is currently unknown.

The source of this sequence is a man aged 25 to 40 in good health and CMV-seronegative. The sequenced sample consisted of PBMCs. The rearrangement joins TRBV28 to TRBJ1-1; unclear D gene. The CDR3 nucleotides are TGTGCCAGCAGTTTATGGGAGGGAGTGGGAAACACTGAAGCTTTCTTT. It yields the protein CASSLWEGVGNTEAFF.